The TCR beta chain under discussion was sequenced for a study of cytomegalovirus exposure and HLA in healthy donors. Study-wide results and caveats: There were over 150 TCR beta chains listed as cytomegalovirus-associated.

The study ran its PCR with 60 Vbeta and 13 Jbeta primers. Repertoires were generated with immunoSEQ multiplex PCR, while TCRdb's copy carries only in-frame clones and drops some. The data contain 80,000 or so clones, just over 70% of them singletons. About this clone: Its antigen remains unknown.

Germline-derived CDR1 and CDR2 are SNHLY and FYNNEI. V was clipped by 4 bases and J by 5 bases; unmatched bases: 3. There are 14 residues in the CDR3. This receptor was taken from a man in his fifties or sixties in good health and CMV-seropositive. The specimen was PBMCs. The chain recombines TRBV2 with TRBJ2-1; 9 positions agree with TRBD2. The CDR3 coding sequence is TGTGCCAGCAGTGGGACTAGCGCAAACAATGAGCAGTTCTTC. This gives the protein CASSGTSANNEQFF.